This T cell receptor (beta chain) derives from a study of T-cell reconstitution after alpha-beta-depleted transplantation in children. General study results and limits: By one year post-transplant, T-cell counts and diversity largely arose from T cells that were newly produced.

This clonotype has more than one count but fewer than ten. As yet, its antigen is unknown. V lost 6 bases and J lost 1, with 13 bases in between. The germline CDR1 and CDR2 sequences are SEHNR and FQNEAQ (reference sequence). This CDR3 has 15 residues. This sample's TCRbeta library carried unique molecular identifier barcodes. TCRdb re-called the PCR reads with MiXCR, one entry per CDR3 protein. Among under 450,000 distinct CDR3 sequences, roughly 16% were seen once, and the ten largest hold over 25%. The chain uses TRBV7-9 and TRBJ1-3; tentatively, D is TRBD1 (6 bases). The sequence derives from a boy younger than two who had a stem cell transplant for Wiskott-Aldrich syndrome, so the T cells may come from the graft donor. Here the sequenced sample was PBMCs, mostly from graft donor cells, taken 360 days after TCRalphabeta/CD19-depleted stem cell transplant. The CDR3 loop reads CASRAKQGSGNTIYF. For the CDR3, the DNA is TGTGCCAGCAGAGCGAAACAGGGTTCTGGAAACACCATATATTTT.